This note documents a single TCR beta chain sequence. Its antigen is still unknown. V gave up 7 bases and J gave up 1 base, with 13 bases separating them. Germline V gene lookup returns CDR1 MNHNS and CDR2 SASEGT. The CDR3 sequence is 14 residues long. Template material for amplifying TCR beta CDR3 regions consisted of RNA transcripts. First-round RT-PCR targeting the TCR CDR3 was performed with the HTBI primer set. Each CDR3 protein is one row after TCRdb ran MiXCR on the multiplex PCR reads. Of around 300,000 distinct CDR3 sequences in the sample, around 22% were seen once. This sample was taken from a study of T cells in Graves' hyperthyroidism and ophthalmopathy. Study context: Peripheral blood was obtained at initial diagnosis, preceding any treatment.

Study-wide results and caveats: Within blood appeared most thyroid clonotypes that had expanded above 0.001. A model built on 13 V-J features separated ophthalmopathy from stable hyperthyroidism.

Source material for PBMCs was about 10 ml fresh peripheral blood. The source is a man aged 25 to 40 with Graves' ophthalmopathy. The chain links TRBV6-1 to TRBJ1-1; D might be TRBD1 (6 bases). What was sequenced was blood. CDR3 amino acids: CASKGDTSNTEAFF. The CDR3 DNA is TGTGCCAGCAAAGGGGACACTTCGAACACTGAAGCTTTCTTT.